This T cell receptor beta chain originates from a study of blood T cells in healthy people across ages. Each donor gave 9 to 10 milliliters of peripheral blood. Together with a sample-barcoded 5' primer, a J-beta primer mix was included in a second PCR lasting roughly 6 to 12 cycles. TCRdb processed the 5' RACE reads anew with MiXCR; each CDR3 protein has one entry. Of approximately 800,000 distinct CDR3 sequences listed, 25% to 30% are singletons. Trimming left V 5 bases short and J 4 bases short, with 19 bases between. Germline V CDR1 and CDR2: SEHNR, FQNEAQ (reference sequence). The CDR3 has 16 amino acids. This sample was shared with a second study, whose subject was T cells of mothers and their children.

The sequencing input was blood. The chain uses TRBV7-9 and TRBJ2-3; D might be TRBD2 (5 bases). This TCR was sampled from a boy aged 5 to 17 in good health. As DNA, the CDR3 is TGTGCCAGCAGCGACTCCGGGGAGACTCCCCCAGATACGCAGTATTTT. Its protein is CASSDSGETPPDTQYF. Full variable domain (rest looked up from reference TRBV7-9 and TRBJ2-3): DTGVSQNPRHKITKRGQNVTFRCDPISEHNRLYWYRQTLGQGPEFLTYFQNEAQLEKSRLLSDRFSAERPKGSFSTLEIQRTEQGDSAMYLCASSDSGETPPDTQYFGPGTRLTVL.